This TCR beta chain was documented in a study of CD8+ T cells in alopecia areata. PBMC-derived CD4+ and CD8+ T cells were sorted. As concerns this clone: Its cognate antigen is unknown.

Extraction and reverse transcription of RNA yielded cDNA as the sequencing template. Using immunoSEQ multiplex PCR, the repertoire was profiled, and TCRdb retains in-frame clones only, with some absent. The data show roughly 120,000 clones, approximately 58% seen once. Deletions cut 2 bases from V and 6 bases from J, with 14 bases between. The CDR3 is made up of 14 amino acids. Study-wide results and caveats: An increase in clonality over normal scalp was evident in lesional scalp, especially alopecia totalis/universalis. Compared with mice, patients displayed less clear TCR sharing, possibly for HLA-related reasons.

V is TRBV23-1 and J is TRBJ2-7, with D possibly matching TRBD1 (5 bases). TRBV23-1 is sorted into the ORF group, with uncertain function. The sequence was obtained from a human donor in good health. The material sequenced was CD4+ T cells sorted from blood. CDR3 region: CASSQPHAGCEQYF. CDR3 nucleotide sequence: TGCGCCAGCAGTCAACCCCATGCAGGGTGCGAGCAGTACTTC.